These T cell receptor beta chains were read from a single sample in a study of cytomegalovirus exposure and HLA in healthy donors. Repertoires were generated with immunoSEQ multiplex PCR, while TCRdb's copy carries only in-frame clones and drops some. In the table there are 100,000 to 150,000 clones, roughly 93% of which are singletons. Material: PBMCs. The receptors shown here come from a young woman in good health and CMV-seronegative. Both conserved end residues are part of each CDR3. The D gene is left open where the match is weak. Clone size is given for some rows only: seen once, a few or many times, or a class if the clone is expanded.

TRBV18,TRBJ2-1,-,-,CASSPLDSLGEQFF,TGTGCCAGCTCACCACTAGACTCCTTGGGTGAGCAGTTCTTC
TRBV6-5,TRBJ2-7,-,-,CASGLSFQAYEQYF,TGTGCCAGCGGACTTAGCTTCCAGGCCTACGAGCAGTACTTC
TRBV5-1,TRBJ2-1,-,few,CASSPPSSYNEQFF,TGCGCCAGCAGCCCACCCAGCTCCTACAATGAGCAGTTCTTC
TRBV27,TRBJ2-5,TRBD2,-,CASSLRLAGGRETQYF,TGTGCCAGCAGTTTAAGACTAGCGGGAGGGCGAGAGACCCAGTACTTC
TRBV7-2,TRBJ2-7,TRBD1,-,CASSLTGGFEQYF,TGTGCCAGCAGCCTGACAGGGGGATTCGAGCAGTACTTC
TRBV19,TRBJ1-2,-,-,CASSIEGGYGYTF,TGTGCCAGTAGTATAGAGGGGGGCTATGGCTACACCTTC
TRBV5-1,TRBJ2-3,TRBD1,-,CASSPGTETDTQYF,TGCGCCAGCAGCCCCGGGACAGAAACAGATACGCAGTATTTT
TRBV18,TRBJ1-2,-,-,CASSLGRELNYGYTF,TGTGCCAGCTCCCTTGGGAGGGAATTGAACTATGGCTACACCTTC
TRBV5-1,TRBJ2-1,-,-,CASSLDRAYNEQFF,TGCGCCAGCAGCTTGGACAGGGCTTACAATGAGCAGTTCTTC
TRBV6-5,TRBJ1-6,-,once,CASSFGGSSPLHF,TGTGCCAGCAGTTTTGGAGGATCTTCACCCCTCCACTTT
TRBV4-1,TRBJ2-5,TRBD1,-,CASSHDDRVETQYF,TGCGCCAGCAGCCATGATGACAGGGTTGAGACCCAGTACTTC
TRBV5-1,TRBJ2-7,TRBD1,-,CASSLGQGIYEQYF,TGCGCCAGCAGCTTGGGACAGGGAATCTACGAGCAGTACTTC
TRBV6-1,TRBJ2-1,TRBD2,-,CASSVTSGMPSPFF,TGTGCCAGCAGTGTGACTAGCGGGATGCCCTCCCCCTTCTTC
TRBV9,TRBJ2-7,-,-,CASSAMGPGEQYF,TGTGCCAGCAGCGCCATGGGTCCGGGGGAGCAGTACTTC
TRBV7-9,TRBJ1-3,-,-,CAGVRGGPPGNTIYF,TGTGCCGGGGTACGGGGAGGGCCCCCTGGAAACACCATATATTTT
TRBV28,TRBJ1-3,-,-,CASSLHSTGNTIYF,TGTGCCAGCAGTCTCCACTCCACGGGAAACACCATATATTTT
TRBV10-3,TRBJ1-2,-,-,CAISESAAGGSGYTF,TGTGCCATCAGTGAGTCGGCGGCCGGGGGGTCAGGCTACACCTTC
TRBV19,TRBJ1-1,-,once,CASSIPPGQPNTEAFF,TGTGCCAGTAGTATCCCTCCCGGACAGCCAAACACTGAAGCTTTCTTT
TRBV28,TRBJ2-5,TRBD2,-,CASSSSGIGAETQYF,TGTGCCAGCAGTTCAAGCGGGATAGGGGCAGAGACCCAGTACTTC
TRBV7-2,TRBJ1-1,-,-,CASSPPGLPPSEAFF,TGTGCCAGCAGCCCCCCGGGACTGCCGCCTTCTGAAGCTTTCTTT
TRBV5-6,TRBJ1-1,-,-,CASSLAHSGEAFF,TGTGCCAGCAGCTTGGCCCATTCGGGTGAAGCTTTCTTT
TRBV27,TRBJ2-3,TRBD1,-,CASSLRTSLTGFTDTQYF,TGTGCCAGCAGTTTACGGACGTCGTTGACAGGGTTTACAGATACGCAGTATTTT
TRBV7-9,TRBJ2-5,-,-,CASSLGSRANLKQETQYF,TGTGCCAGCAGCTTAGGGAGCAGGGCGAACCTAAAACAAGAGACCCAGTACTTC
TRBV11-1,TRBJ1-5,TRBD1,-,CASSLRDRDYSNQPQHF,TGTGCCAGCAGCTTAAGGGACAGAGACTATAGCAATCAGCCCCAGCATTTT
TRBV13,TRBJ2-3,TRBD2,-,CASSLTKGLAGQGLSTDTQYF,TGTGCCAGCAGCCTAACAAAAGGACTAGCGGGACAGGGACTTAGCACAGATACGCAGTATTTT
TRBV2,TRBJ2-6,-,-,CASNPSSGANVLTF,TGTGCCAGCAATCCGTCCTCTGGGGCCAACGTCCTGACTTTC
TRBV5-4,TRBJ2-3,-,-,CASSPGTQYTDTQYF,TGTGCCAGCAGCCCCGGGACACAATACACAGATACGCAGTATTTT
TRBV30,TRBJ2-6,TRBD1,-,CAWRSGWDRGSGANVLTF,TGTGCCTGGAGAAGTGGTTGGGACAGGGGATCTGGGGCCAACGTCCTGACTTTC
TRBV4-2,TRBJ2-3,-,-,CASSRNPPTSGDTQYF,TGTGCCAGCAGCCGGAACCCCCCGACTAGTGGGGATACGCAGTATTTT
TRBV10-1,TRBJ2-7,TRBD1,-,CASSEGTGGYEQYF,TGCGCCAGCAGTGAGGGGACAGGGGGCTACGAGCAGTACTTC
TRBV30,TRBJ2-5,TRBD2,-,CAWSGLAGGETQYF,TGTGCCTGGAGTGGGCTAGCGGGGGGGGAGACCCAGTACTTC
TRBV19,TRBJ1-1,TRBD1,-,CASSIRGLNTEAFF,TGTGCCAGTAGTATAAGGGGGCTGAACACTGAAGCTTTCTTT
TRBV10-2,TRBJ2-1,-,once,CASTAHDGVVVEQFF,TGCGCCAGCACCGCCCATGACGGGGTCGTCGTTGAGCAGTTCTTC
TRBV2,TRBJ1-3,-,-,CASSFVRSSGNTIYF,TGTGCCAGCAGTTTCGTTAGGAGCTCTGGAAACACCATATATTTT
TRBV5-1,TRBJ1-5,TRBD1,-,CASSPGGVGQNQPQHF,TGCGCCAGCAGCCCAGGGGGCGTAGGGCAAAATCAGCCCCAGCATTTT
TRBV28,TRBJ2-7,TRBD1,-,CASSPDRFSYEQYF,TGTGCCAGCAGCCCGGACAGGTTCTCCTACGAGCAGTACTTC
TRBV28,TRBJ2-7,-,-,CASSRTGGITDSTREQYF,TGTGCCAGCAGCCGAACAGGCGGGATTACCGATTCGACTCGGGAGCAGTACTTC
TRBV11-2,TRBJ1-2,-,-,CASSSQGSYGYTF,TGTGCCAGCAGCTCTCAGGGGAGCTATGGCTACACCTTC
TRBV6-1,TRBJ1-1,-,-,CASRGNTEAFF,TGTGCCAGCCGGGGGAACACTGAAGCTTTCTTT
TRBV7-2,TRBJ1-2,-,-,CASSPQGMDYGYTF,TGTGCCAGCAGCCCCCAGGGGATGGACTATGGCTACACCTTC
TRBV2,TRBJ2-7,-,-,CASSPRETYYEQYF,TGTGCCAGCTCCCCACGGGAAACCTACTACGAGCAGTACTTC
TRBV5-1,TRBJ1-1,TRBD1,-,CASSRTGTGVMYTEAFF,TGCGCCAGCAGCCGAACCGGGACAGGGGTAATGTACACTGAAGCTTTCTTT
TRBV30,TRBJ2-3,-,-,CAWSVLGDTQYF,TGTGCCTGGAGTGTACTCGGAGATACGCAGTATTTT
TRBV27,TRBJ2-7,-,-,CASSRPPEDNEQYF,TGTGCCAGCTCACGACCTCCTGAGGACAACGAGCAGTACTTC
TRBV11-2,TRBJ2-3,-,-,CASSFNIRGTDTQYF,TGTGCCAGCAGCTTCAATATCCGGGGGACAGATACGCAGTATTTT
TRBV7-2,TRBJ2-3,-,-,CASSPYTDTQYF,TGTGCCAGCAGCCCCTACACAGATACGCAGTATTTT
TRBV7-2,TRBJ2-1,TRBD2,-,CASSESSGGFYNEQFF,TGTGCCAGCAGCGAGTCTAGCGGAGGGTTCTACAATGAGCAGTTCTTC
TRBV5-1,TRBJ2-1,TRBD2,-,CASSTGTSGGTNEQFF,TGCGCCAGCAGCACAGGAACTAGCGGGGGAACCAATGAGCAGTTCTTC
TRBV6-5,TRBJ2-3,TRBD1,-,CASSAPGQGAQYF,TGTGCCAGCAGTGCCCCGGGACAGGGAGCGCAGTATTTT
TRBV19,TRBJ2-7,-,-,CASSSPQGYSYEQYF,TGTGCCAGTAGTTCTCCCCAGGGTTACTCCTACGAGCAGTACTTC
TRBV6-1,TRBJ1-1,TRBD1,few,CASSPGQGGYTEAFF,TGTGCCAGCAGTCCTGGACAGGGTGGATACACTGAAGCTTTCTTT
TRBV20-1,TRBJ2-5,-,-,CSASLETQYF,TGCAGTGCTAGCTTAGAGACCCAGTACTTC
TRBV2,TRBJ2-3,-,-,CASIRGDTQYF,TGTGCCAGCATAAGGGGGGATACGCAGTATTTT
TRBV7-2,TRBJ2-7,-,-,CASSPEQGFYEQYF,TGTGCCAGCAGCCCAGAACAGGGCTTTTACGAGCAGTACTTC
TRBV5-1,TRBJ1-1,-,-,CASSSGGGRYTEAFF,TGCGCCAGCAGCTCCGGCGGGGGCCGGTACACTGAAGCTTTCTTT
TRBV30,TRBJ1-3,-,-,CVGGTGNTIYF,TGTGTAGGGGGTACCGGAAACACCATATATTTT
TRBV28,TRBJ2-1,TRBD2,-,CASSNPRLAGGLDEQFF,TGTGCCAGCAGTAATCCCAGACTAGCGGGGGGGCTTGATGAGCAGTTCTTC